Shown below are 23 T cell receptor beta chains from a single sample sequenced in a study of T cells in tumors after PD-1 blockade. Some clones are missing from TCRdb's copy, which holds only in-frame ones; the method was immunoSEQ multiplex PCR. The table has 15,000 or so clones, approximately 80% seen once; the top ten hold about 23%. The sequencing here drew on PBMCs, taken after anti-PD-1 treatment. Every receptor here comes from a human donor with basal cell carcinoma.

The J gene is TRBJ2-7, the V gene TRBV12-3 or TRBV12-4, with D unclear. This CDR3 has 13 amino acids. The V gene lost 6 bases and the J gene lost 5 bases, with 14 bases spanning the gap. CDR3 residues: CASRAQVGHEQYF. CDR3 bases: TGTGCCAGCAGGGCTCAGGTTGGCCACGAGCAGTACTTC.

This clone was recorded once. This sequence joins TRBV19 and TRBJ2-3; D might be TRBD1 or TRBD2, each matching 7 bases. V was cut by 5 bases and J by 10 bases, with 13 bases left in between. Per germline, CDR1 LNHDA and CDR2 SQIVND (reference sequence). This CDR3 has 12 residues. The CDR3 nucleotides read TGTGCCAGTAGTCCGCGGGGGACAGCGCAGTATTTT. Protein sequence: CASSPRGTAQYF.

This clone was picked up a small number of times. The chain employs TRBV7-2 and TRBJ2-3; D gene ambiguous. The germline CDR1 and CDR2 sequences are SGHTA and FQGNSA. This CDR3 comprises 13 residues. V was shortened by 4 bases and J by 5 bases, with 10 bases between the two germline ends. The CDR3 DNA reads TGTGCCAGCAGCTCGGTCCCAGGAGATACGCAGTATTTT. The encoded protein is CASSSVPGDTQYF.

The gene calls are TRBV5-3 and TRBJ1-2, with unresolved D. TRBV5-3 is an open reading frame whose function is uncertain. V lost 6 bases and J 6 bases, leaving 12 bases between the germline ends. This CDR3 is built from 12 residues. CDR3 nucleotides: TGTGCCAGAATCCGGAGAGGTGATGGCTACACCTTC. It is translated as CARIRRGDGYTF.

V gene TRBV27 combines with J gene TRBJ2-1, with 7 bases lining up with TRBD1. The CDR3 covers 16 residues. The germline V gene has CDR1 MNHEY and CDR2 SMNVEV (reference sequence). Trimming cost V 4 bases and J 5 bases; bases outside gene matches: 11. CDR3 nucleotide sequence: TGTGCCAGCAGTTACAAAGGGACAGAAGAAAACAATGAGCAGTTCTTC. It translates to CASSYKGTEENNEQFF.

The J gene is TRBJ2-5, the V gene TRBV11-3; D not resolved. CDR3 length equals 15 residues. The germline gives CDR1 SGHNT, CDR2 YENEEA. Between the trimmed V and J ends, which lost 1 base and 5 bases, there was a span of 14 bases. The DNA for the CDR3 is TGTGCCAGCAGCTTAGGTGGGGTGCCCGGGGAGACCCAGTACTTC. This sequence encodes CASSLGGVPGETQYF.

This chain connects TRBV6-6 to TRBJ2-5, with D possibly being TRBD1 or TRBD2 (7 bases each). The CDR3 has 16 residues. CDR1 is MNHNY and CDR2 is SVGAGI in the germline V gene (reference sequence). V gave up 0 bases and J gave up 5 bases, with 16 bases separating them. CDR3 protein: CASSYSGGGRYETQYF. DNA of the CDR3: TGTGCCAGCAGTTACTCGGGAGGGGGCCGGTACGAGACCCAGTACTTC.

The chain combines TRBV9 with TRBJ2-3; 7 bases are a match to TRBD2. The CDR3 loop spans 16 amino acids. With 2 bases clipped from V and 0 bases from J, the junction kept 6 bases outside the gene matches. In germline, CDR1 is SGDLS, CDR2 YYNGEE. DNA for the CDR3: TGTGCCAGCAGCGTTGGGCTAGCGGAAAGCACAGATACGCAGTATTTT. This gives the protein CASSVGLAESTDTQYF.

This chain joins TRBV6-5 and TRBJ2-2, with 7 bases fitting TRBD1. This CDR3 has 13 residues. The ends lost 9 bases at V and 2 bases at J; junction bases unmatched: 3. The germline gives CDR1 MNHEY, CDR2 SVGAGI. The CDR3: CARRQGNTGELFF. For the CDR3, the DNA is TGTGCCAGACGACAGGGCAACACCGGGGAGCTGTTTTTT.

The chain carries TRBV9 and TRBJ1-2; TRBD1 might be the D (5 bases). CDR3 length: 16 residues. Germline V gene lookup returns CDR1 SGDLS and CDR2 YYNGEE. V was trimmed by 4 bases and J by 1 base, leaving 17 bases between them. This CDR3 reads CASSPSPSGHNYGYTF. CDR3 sequence (DNA): TGTGCCAGCAGCCCCAGCCCCTCAGGGCATAACTATGGCTACACCTTC.

The V and J genes are TRBV5-1 and TRBJ2-7; 7 bases fit TRBD2. V shed 6 bases, J shed 2 bases, and the junction held 8 bases outside the gene matches. Germline CDR1 SGHRS, CDR2 YFSETQ. This CDR3 spans 14 amino acids. This chain's CDR3 is CASTPGEGAYEQYF. The DNA for the CDR3 is TGCGCCAGCACTCCGGGGGAGGGTGCCTACGAGCAGTACTTC. Filled out from reference TRBV5-1 and TRBJ2-7, the complete variable domain reads KAGVTQTPRYLIKTRGQQVTLSCSPISGHRSVSWYQQTPGQGLQFLFEYFSETQRNKGNFPGRFSGRQFSNSRSEMNVSTLELGDSALYLCASTPGEGAYEQYFGPGTRLTVT.

The genes are TRBV19 and TRBJ1-3; D ambiguous. The length of the CDR3 is 14 residues. Germline CDR1 LNHDA, CDR2 SQIVND (reference sequence). The ends were cut back, 7 bases at V and 3 bases at J, with 13 bases in the middle. The CDR3 region has the DNA TGTGCCAGTAACCCGGCAGCAGGTGGAAACACCATATATTTT. Its translation is CASNPAAGGNTIYF.

This clone was counted a few times. V usage is TRBV2 and J usage is TRBJ1-1, with 8 bases fitting TRBD1. The CDR3 has 14 amino acids. V shed 5 bases and J 5 bases; nucleotides not matched to a gene: 7. CDR1 and CDR2 (germline): SNHLY, FYNNEI. CDR3 bases: TGTGCCAGCAGTTTGGACAGGGTCGGGACTGAAGCTTTCTTT. The encoded protein is CASSLDRVGTEAFF.

This clone was found a few times. V gene TRBV7-9 combines with J gene TRBJ2-1; D may correspond to TRBD1 or TRBD2 (5 bases each). The CDR3 totals 15 residues. V gave up 5 bases and J gave up 6 bases, with 17 bases separating them. Germline lookup yields CDR1 SEHNR and CDR2 FQNEAQ (reference sequence). CDR3: CASSVPGRSSNEQFF. The DNA for the CDR3 is TGTGCCAGCAGCGTGCCGGGACGTAGCTCCAATGAGCAGTTCTTC.

This clone was observed a few times. V and J are TRBV27 and TRBJ1-2, with D hard to call. Trimming removed 3 bases from V and 0 bases from J, with 11 bases in between. Germline loops: CDR1 MNHEY, CDR2 SMNVEV (reference sequence). The CDR3 runs to 15 residues. The CDR3, as DNA: TGTGCCAGCAGTTTGAGCCAGCTAACTAACTATGGCTACACCTTC. Amino acids: CASSLSQLTNYGYTF.

This sequence joins TRBV5-5 and TRBJ1-2, with D unresolved. Trimming stripped 2 bases from V and 6 bases from J, with 11 bases between. The CDR3 covers 13 residues. The germline V gene encodes CDR1 SGHKS and CDR2 YYEKEE (reference sequence). CDR3 protein: CASSFSPQDGYTF. CDR3 nucleotides: TGTGCCAGCAGCTTTAGCCCGCAAGATGGCTACACCTTC.

The CDR3 coding sequence is TGTGCCAGCAGCCTAGGAGGAGGGAGCAATGAAAAACTGTTTTTT. It yields the protein CASSLGGGSNEKLFF. The V and J genes are TRBV9 and TRBJ1-4; D is undetermined. The length of the CDR3 is 15 residues. CDR1 SGDLS and CDR2 YYNGEE come from the germline V gene. Trimming removed 4 bases from V and 5 bases from J, with 15 bases in between.

The chain joins TRBV24-1 to TRBJ2-3; D uncertain. The CDR3 covers 12 residues. The ends were cut back, 7 bases at V and 0 bases at J, with 4 bases in the middle. Germline CDR1 is KGHDR and CDR2 is SFDVKD. The DNA for the CDR3 is TGTGCCACCAGAGGGAGCACAGATACGCAGTATTTT. This gives the protein CATRGSTDTQYF.

V and J are TRBV10-3 and TRBJ1-2; D gene unclear. The V and J ends lost 6 bases and 3 bases respectively, with 11 bases between them. The germline V gene encodes CDR1 ENHRY and CDR2 SYGVKD. CDR3 length equals 13 residues. This CDR3 reads CAISFGDDYGYTF. DNA for the CDR3: TGTGCCATCAGCTTTGGGGATGACTATGGCTACACCTTC.

J is TRBJ2-7 and V is TRBV5-1; the D gene is possibly TRBD1 (6 bases). Trimming cost V 6 bases and J 0 bases, with 10 bases left between them. The CDR3 spans 13 residues. Germline V CDR1 and CDR2: SGHRS, YFSETQ. CDR3 region: CASTRDNSYEQYF. The CDR3 region has the DNA TGCGCCAGCACCCGGGACAACTCCTACGAGCAGTACTTC. The full variable domain, completed using reference TRBV5-1 and TRBJ2-7, is KAGVTQTPRYLIKTRGQQVTLSCSPISGHRSVSWYQQTPGQGLQFLFEYFSETQRNKGNFPGRFSGRQFSNSRSEMNVSTLELGDSALYLCASTRDNSYEQYFGPGTRLTVT.

The J gene is TRBJ1-1, the V gene TRBV6-5; D remains unclear. V was clipped by 7 bases and J by 4 bases, with 16 bases between them. There are 14 residues in the CDR3. The germline V gene encodes CDR1 MNHEY and CDR2 SVGAGI. The CDR3 sequence: CASTEFPRSTEAFF. As DNA, the CDR3 is TGTGCCAGCACCGAATTCCCGAGGAGCACTGAAGCTTTCTTT.

This clone was seen once. The chain uses TRBV19 and TRBJ1-5, with D unresolved. The V end lost 6 bases, the J end lost 3 bases, and 12 bases lay between the germline ends. The CDR3 consists of 14 residues. Germline lookup yields CDR1 LNHDA and CDR2 SQIVND (reference sequence). CDR3 DNA sequence: TGTGCCAGTAGCAATCGGGTTGCCAATCAGCCCCAGCATTTT. It encodes CASSNRVANQPQHF.

This clone is a singleton in its sample. V gene TRBV5-1 combines with J gene TRBJ2-7, with a possible D match to TRBD2 (5 bases). The V end was cut by 4 bases, the J end by 0 bases, with 23 bases between. CDR3 length: 18 residues. Germline loops: CDR1 SGHRS, CDR2 YFSETQ. CDR3 DNA sequence: TGCGCCAGCAGCCCCACTGTGGGGAGAAACTATGGCTCCTACGAGCAGTACTTC. The encoded protein is CASSPTVGRNYGSYEQYF.